Below are 21 T cell receptor beta chains sequenced from a single sample in a study of blood T cell repertoires in COVID-19. Data came from immunoSEQ multiplex PCR; TCRdb stores just in-frame clones and leaves some out. The sample lists some 83,000 clones; about four fifths were seen once. Source material: peripheral blood. These receptor sequences come from a man between 50 and 59 years old with acute or convalescent COVID-19.

The count of this clone is one. The chain employs TRBV6-6 and TRBJ2-7; a possible D gene is TRBD2 (6 bases). The length of the CDR3 is 14 residues. Germline CDR1 and CDR2: MNHNY and SVGAGI (reference sequence). V lost 0 bases and J 0 bases, leaving 6 bases between the germline ends. The CDR3 region is CASSYSTSSYEQYF. DNA of the CDR3: TGTGCCAGCAGTTACTCGACTAGCTCCTACGAGCAGTACTTC.

This clone appeared once. This chain's CDR3 is CANSPTTGANYGYTF. The CDR3 region has the DNA TGTGCCAACTCACCTACGACAGGGGCTAACTATGGCTACACCTTC. The chain has TRBV6-5 and TRBJ1-2; 8 nucleotides agree with TRBD1. V was pared by 10 bases and J by 0 bases, with 10 bases of the junction left unmatched. Germline values: CDR1 MNHEY, CDR2 SVGAGI. This CDR3 is 15 amino acids long.

V gene TRBV7-9 combines with J gene TRBJ2-3, with 12 bases aligning to TRBD2. Trimming at V came to 1 base and at J to 6 bases, leaving 2 bases not matched to a gene. This CDR3 is 15 amino acids long. The germline V gene encodes CDR1 SEHNR and CDR2 FQNEAQ (reference sequence). CDR3: CASSLGLAGADTQYF. CDR3 nucleotide sequence: TGTGCCAGCAGCTTAGGACTAGCGGGGGCGGATACGCAGTATTTT.

The genes are TRBV30 and TRBJ1-2, with 9 bases fitting TRBD1. There are 15 residues in the CDR3. Germline assignment: CDR1 GTSNPN and CDR2 SVGIG (reference sequence). Trimming at V came to 7 bases and at J to 5 bases, leaving 14 bases not matched to a gene. CDR3 sequence reads: CAFPSDRGNWYGYTF. Here the CDR3 DNA reads TGTGCCTTCCCCTCAGACAGGGGGAATTGGTATGGCTACACCTTC.

This clone was recorded only once. V gene TRBV28 combines with J gene TRBJ1-4; possible D gene TRBD1, 6 bases. CDR3 length equals 15 residues. The V end lost 5 bases, the J end lost 5 bases, and 15 bases lay between the germline ends. CDR1 MDHEN and CDR2 SYDVKM come from the germline V gene. The DNA for the CDR3 is TGTGCCAGCAGTCCTGCAGGGGAGGGGAATGAAAAACTGTTTTTT. Translated: CASSPAGEGNEKLFF.

J is TRBJ2-3 and V is TRBV20-1, with a weak D call TRBD1 (7 bases). Germline-derived CDR1 and CDR2 are DFQATT and SNEGSKA (reference sequence). The CDR3 totals 11 residues. V lost 6 bases, J lost 9 bases, and 13 bases lay in between. The CDR3 DNA sequence: TGCAGTGCCCGACCAGGGGGGACGCAGTATTTT. This codes for CSARPGGTQYF.

This clone appeared a few times. The rearrangement joins TRBV6-2 or TRBV6-3 to TRBJ1-5, with D perhaps TRBD1 (6 bases). The germline V and J ends were trimmed by 4 bases and 6 bases, with 25 bases remaining between them. Germline V gives CDR1 MNHEY, CDR2 SVGEGT. There are 18 residues in the CDR3. CDR3 amino acids: CASSFRLTGGARFQPQHF. The CDR3 DNA follows: TGTGCCAGCAGTTTTAGGCTCACGGGGGGGGCTAGGTTTCAGCCCCAGCATTTT.

The chain combines TRBV7-9 with TRBJ2-4; 9 nucleotides match TRBD1. Germline V gives CDR1 SEHNR, CDR2 FQNEAQ (reference sequence). The CDR3 has 17 amino acids. The junction had 10 bases not matched to a gene; V was cut back by 5 bases and J by 2 bases. The CDR3 sequence is CASSPATGTGTKNIQYF. DNA of the CDR3: TGTGCCAGCAGCCCAGCTACCGGGACAGGGACCAAAAACATTCAGTACTTC.

The gene calls are TRBV30 and TRBJ2-7; tentative D call: TRBD2 (5 bases). The V gene lost 2 bases and the J gene lost 4 bases, with 12 bases spanning the gap. This CDR3 contains 13 residues. Germline V gene sequence: CDR1 GTSNPN, CDR2 SVGIG (reference sequence). CDR3 coding DNA: TGTGCCTGGAGTACCGGGAATAGGTACGAGCAGTACTTC. Amino acid sequence: CAWSTGNRYEQYF.

This sequence joins TRBV15 and TRBJ1-5, with D possibly matching TRBD1 (6 bases). Germline V gene data show CDR1 as LNHNV and CDR2 as YYDKDF (reference sequence). The CDR3 runs to 14 residues. V gave up 5 bases and J gave up 4 bases, with 12 bases separating them. CDR3 sequence reads: CATSRGGQNQPQHF. The CDR3 nucleotides read TGTGCCACCAGCCGAGGGGGGCAGAATCAGCCCCAGCATTTT.

The chain links TRBV7-9 to TRBJ2-7, with 8 bases that match TRBD1. CDR1 SEHNR and CDR2 FQNEAQ come from the germline V gene (reference sequence). This CDR3 region has 14 residues. The V segment lost 7 bases and the J segment 4 bases; nucleotides outside the gene matches: 9. CDR3 DNA sequence: TGTGCCAGCACCTGGACAGGGAAGGGATACGAGCAGTACTTC. Protein product: CASTWTGKGYEQYF.

The chain couples TRBV2 to TRBJ1-6; weak D call: TRBD1 (5 bases). CDR1 and CDR2 from the germline V gene are SNHLY and FYNNEI. V lost 3 bases to trimming and J lost 7 bases, with 19 bases between them. The CDR3 totals 17 residues. The CDR3 nucleotides are TGTGCCAGCAGTGACCCGACAGTTTTTGACGGGAATTCACCCCTCCACTTT. Amino acids: CASSDPTVFDGNSPLHF.

In this sample, this clone is medium-sized. The rearrangement uses TRBV3-1 (or the pseudogene TRBV3-2) and TRBJ2-3; a possible D gene is TRBD2 (5 bases). V lost 1 base, J lost 0 bases, and 11 bases lay in between. Germline CDR1 LGHDT, CDR2 YNNKEL (reference sequence). This CDR3 is 16 amino acids long. The CDR3 is CASSQGSGMSTDTQYF. The DNA for the CDR3 is TGTGCCAGCAGCCAAGGATCGGGGATGAGCACAGATACGCAGTATTTT.

This rearrangement joins TRBV12-3 or TRBV12-4 to TRBJ2-1, with 8 bases aligning to TRBD2. The V segment lost 0 bases and the J segment 15 bases; nucleotides outside the gene matches: 4. The length of the CDR3 is 12 residues. In nucleotides, the CDR3 is TGTGCCAGCAGTTTAGCGCTAAGCGGGGGGTTCTTC. Amino acid sequence: CASSLALSGGFF.

This clone has only a few counts. The chain uses TRBV7-2 and TRBJ2-5; a possible D gene is TRBD2 (6 bases). The V end lost 1 base, the J end lost 4 bases, and 22 bases lay between the germline ends. This CDR3 comprises 18 residues. Per the germline V gene, CDR1 is SGHTA and CDR2 is FQGNSA. The DNA for the CDR3 is TGTGCCAGCAGCTTAGGAGGGATCACTAGCTCAAGTCGAGAGACCCAGTACTTC. It specifies CASSLGGITSSSRETQYF.

The chain combines TRBV4-2 with TRBJ1-1; D remains ambiguous. From germline, CDR1 is LGHNA and CDR2 YNFKEQ. The ends were cut back, 7 bases at V and 1 base at J, with 16 bases in the middle. The CDR3 extends over 15 amino acids. CDR3 region: CASTPAGSANTEAFF. Here the CDR3 DNA reads TGTGCCAGCACTCCAGCAGGTAGCGCGAACACTGAAGCTTTCTTT.

The count of this clone is one. J is TRBJ2-1 and V is TRBV6-2 or TRBV6-3; tentatively, D is TRBD2 (5 bases). The CDR3 consists of 20 residues. Per the germline V gene, CDR1 is MNHEY and CDR2 is SVGEGT. V lost 2 bases to trimming and J lost 10 bases, with 33 bases between them. The DNA for the CDR3 is TGTGCCAGCAGTTACGGGATCCCCCAATCCGAAAGTACCAGGACTGGGGAGCAGTTCTTC. Its translation is CASSYGIPQSESTRTGEQFF.

The chain uses TRBV12-3 or TRBV12-4 and TRBJ1-2; no clear D gene. The CDR3 loop spans 12 amino acids. With 6 bases removed from V and 5 bases from J, the gap between germline ends came to 10 bases. CDR3 sequence reads: CASRIGKYGYTF. DNA for the CDR3: TGTGCCAGCAGAATCGGGAAATATGGCTACACCTTC.

The chain combines TRBV7-2 with TRBJ2-1; 9 nucleotides line up with TRBD2. The V and J ends lost 0 bases and 7 bases, in that order; junction bases with no gene match: 13. Germline V gene lookup returns CDR1 SGHTA and CDR2 FQGNSA. The CDR3 extends over 18 amino acids. The CDR3 region is CASSLAGIAGVGINEQFF. The CDR3 bases are TGTGCCAGCAGCTTAGCAGGAATAGCGGGAGTGGGTATAAATGAGCAGTTCTTC.

The chain carries TRBV9 and TRBJ1-5; D is ambiguous. The length of the CDR3 is 14 residues. Germline CDR1 SGDLS, CDR2 YYNGEE. V was shortened by 0 bases and J by 10 bases, with 14 bases between the two germline ends. DNA of the CDR3: TGTGCCAGCAGCGTAGGTCAGATTCATAGCCCCCAGCATTTT. This translates into CASSVGQIHSPQHF. The variable domain in full, with the rest retrieved from reference TRBV9 and TRBJ1-5, is DSGVTQTPKHLITATGQRVTLRCSPRSGDLSVYWYQQSLDQGLQFLIQYYNGEERAKGNILERFSAQQFPDLHSELNLSSLELGDSALYFCASSVGQIHSPQHFGDGTRLSIL.

This chain uses TRBV7-9 with TRBJ1-3, with D perhaps TRBD1 (6 bases). V lost 4 bases and J 7 bases, leaving 20 bases between the germline ends. The CDR3 runs 16 residues. Per germline, CDR1 SEHNR and CDR2 FQNEAQ (reference sequence). The CDR3 DNA sequence: TGTGCCAGCAGCTCTCTACGAGGGAGGGGGTCGAACACCATATATTTT. This codes for CASSSLRGRGSNTIYF.